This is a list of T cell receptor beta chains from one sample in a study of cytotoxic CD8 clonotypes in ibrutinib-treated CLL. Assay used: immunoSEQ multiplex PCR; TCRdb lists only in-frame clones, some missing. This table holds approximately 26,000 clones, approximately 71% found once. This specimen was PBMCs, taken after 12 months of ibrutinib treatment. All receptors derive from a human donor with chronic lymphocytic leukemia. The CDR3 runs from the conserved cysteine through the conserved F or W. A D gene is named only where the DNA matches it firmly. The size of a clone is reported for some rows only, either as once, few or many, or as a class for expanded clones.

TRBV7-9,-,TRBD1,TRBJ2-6,CASTVTPGQPSSGANVLTF,TGTGCCAGCACCGTCACGCCGGGACAGCCAAGCTCTGGGGCCAACGTCCTGACTTTC
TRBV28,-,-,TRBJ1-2,CASSSEFDGYTF,TGTGCCAGCAGTAGCGAGTTTGATGGCTACACCTTC
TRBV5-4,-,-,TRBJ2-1,CASSFPNPSTNEQFF,TGTGCCAGCAGCTTTCCTAATCCGTCGACAAATGAGCAGTTCTTC
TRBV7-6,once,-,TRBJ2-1,CASSLVGADEQFF,TGTGCCAGCAGCTTAGTTGGCGCGGATGAGCAGTTCTTC
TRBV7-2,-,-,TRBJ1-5,CASSLVSGGSQPQHF,TGTGCCAGCAGCTTAGTTTCGGGGGGCAGTCAGCCCCAGCATTTT
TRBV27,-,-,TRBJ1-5,CASSPRGGGNQPQHF,TGTGCCAGCAGTCCAAGGGGGGGTGGGAATCAGCCCCAGCATTTT
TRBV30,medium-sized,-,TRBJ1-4,CASPSGLFNEKLFF,TGTGCCTCCCCCTCGGGACTTTTTAATGAAAAACTGTTTTTT
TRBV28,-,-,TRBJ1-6,CASSFVRLNSPLHF,TGTGCCAGCAGTTTCGTACGGTTAAATTCACCCCTCCACTTT
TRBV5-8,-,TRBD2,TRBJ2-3,CASTPHSGASTDTQYF,TGTGCCAGCACGCCCCACAGCGGGGCTAGCACAGATACGCAGTATTTT
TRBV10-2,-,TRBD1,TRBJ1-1,CASRGQGNTEAFF,TGCGCCAGCAGGGGACAGGGGAACACTGAAGCTTTCTTT
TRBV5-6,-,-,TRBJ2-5,CASSNAGPYQETQYF,TGTGCCAGCAGCAATGCCGGGCCGTACCAAGAGACCCAGTACTTC
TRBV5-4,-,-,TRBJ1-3,CASSKDSLSGNTIYF,TGTGCCAGCAGCAAAGACAGCCTCTCTGGAAACACCATATATTTT
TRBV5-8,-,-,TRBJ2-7,CASSLGLAHEQYF,TGTGCCAGCAGCTTGGGGCTAGCCCACGAGCAGTACTTC
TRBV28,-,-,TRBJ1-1,CASRDRDEDTEAFF,TGTGCCAGCAGGGACCGGGACGAGGACACTGAAGCTTTCTTT
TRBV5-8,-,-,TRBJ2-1,CASFGGGEQFF,TGTGCCAGCTTCGGCGGAGGTGAGCAGTTCTTC
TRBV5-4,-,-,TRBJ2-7,CASSLAPQGEQYF,TGTGCCAGCAGCTTGGCGCCCCAGGGGGAGCAGTACTTC
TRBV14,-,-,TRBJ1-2,CASSQVGGGYGYTF,TGTGCCAGCAGCCAAGTAGGGGGTGGCTATGGCTACACCTTC
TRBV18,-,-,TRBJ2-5,CASSPQGETQYF,TGTGCCAGCTCACCGCAGGGGGAGACCCAGTACTTC
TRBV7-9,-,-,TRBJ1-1,CASSLHGKNTEAFF,TGTGCCAGCAGCTTGCATGGTAAGAACACTGAAGCTTTCTTT
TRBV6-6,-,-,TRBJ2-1,CASSYMAPADEQFF,TGTGCCAGCAGTTACATGGCCCCGGCTGATGAGCAGTTCTTC
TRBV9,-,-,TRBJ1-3,CASSVGGGPVISGNTIYF,TGTGCCAGCAGCGTAGGAGGTGGGCCAGTGATCTCTGGAAACACCATATATTTT
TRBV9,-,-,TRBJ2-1,CASSVEEDLSSYNEQFF,TGTGCCAGCAGCGTAGAGGAGGACCTATCCTCATACAATGAGCAGTTCTTC
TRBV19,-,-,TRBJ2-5,CASSIDSRGQETQYF,TGTGCCAGTAGTATAGATTCCCGGGGGCAAGAGACCCAGTACTTC
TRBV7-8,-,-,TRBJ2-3,CASSLRGRVGTDTQYF,TGTGCCAGCAGCTTACGGGGCAGGGTAGGCACAGATACGCAGTATTTT
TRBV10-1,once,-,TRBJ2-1,CASSESAGAVEQFF,TGCGCCAGCAGTGAGTCTGCGGGGGCGGTTGAGCAGTTCTTC
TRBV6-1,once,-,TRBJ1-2,CASSDWGAMDGYTF,TGTGCCAGCAGTGATTGGGGCGCGATGGATGGCTACACCTTC
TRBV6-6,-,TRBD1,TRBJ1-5,CASSIQGVQPQHF,TGTGCCAGCAGTATACAGGGGGTTCAGCCCCAGCATTTT
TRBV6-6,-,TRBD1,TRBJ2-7,CASSYSAGGYEQYF,TGTGCCAGCAGTTACTCGGCAGGGGGCTACGAGCAGTACTTC
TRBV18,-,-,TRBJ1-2,CASSGSGYTF,TGTGCCAGCTCAGGAAGTGGCTACACCTTC
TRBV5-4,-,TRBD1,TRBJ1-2,CASSLIGTGAYGYTF,TGTGCCAGCAGCTTAATAGGGACAGGGGCCTATGGCTACACCTTC
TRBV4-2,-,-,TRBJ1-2,CASSQTESYGYTF,TGTGCCAGCAGCCAGACAGAAAGCTATGGCTACACCTTC
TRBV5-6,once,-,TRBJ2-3,CASSPRGYTDTQYF,TGTGCCAGCAGCCCGCGTGGCTACACAGATACGCAGTATTTT
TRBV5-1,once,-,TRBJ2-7,CASSLGGMGVEQYF,TGCGCCAGCAGCTTGGGGGGAATGGGAGTCGAGCAGTACTTC